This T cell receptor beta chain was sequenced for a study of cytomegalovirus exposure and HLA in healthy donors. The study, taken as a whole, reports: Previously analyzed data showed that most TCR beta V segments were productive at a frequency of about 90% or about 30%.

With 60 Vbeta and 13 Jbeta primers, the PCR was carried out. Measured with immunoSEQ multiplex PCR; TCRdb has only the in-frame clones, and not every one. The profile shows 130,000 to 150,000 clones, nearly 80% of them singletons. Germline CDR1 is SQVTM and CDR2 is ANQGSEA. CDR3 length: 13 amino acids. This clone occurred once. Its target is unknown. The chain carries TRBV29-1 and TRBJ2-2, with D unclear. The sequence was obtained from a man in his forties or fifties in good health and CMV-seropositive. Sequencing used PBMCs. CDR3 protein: CPRGRRNTGELFF. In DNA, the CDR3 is TGCCCTCGAGGAAGACGGAACACCGGGGAGCTGTTTTTT.